The entry below gives a single TCR beta chain sequence along with its context. Antigen: not known. These data are taken from a study of shared clonotypes between healthy human individuals. Study conclusions and caveats: The generation probabilities recorded for non-shared clonotypes fell below those of clonotypes shared by all four donors.

Here immunoSEQ multiplex PCR was the method, and the copy in TCRdb shows in-frame clones only, minus some. Here the sample spans approximately 640,000 clones, roughly 70% being singletons. In germline, CDR1 is LNHDA, CDR2 SQIVND (reference sequence). The CDR3 extends over 17 amino acids. The junction had 7 bases not matched to a gene; V was cut back by 1 base and J by 0 bases. The receptor's source is a woman younger than 45 in good health. The gene calls are TRBV19 and TRBJ2-3; 7 bases agree with TRBD2. The sequencing input was memory CD4+ T cells sorted from blood. The subset is: CD45RA-negative fraction. The CDR3 DNA is TGTGCCAGTAGTATAGCCTCGCGGGAGACTAGCACAGATACGCAGTATTTT. Translation gives CASSIASRETSTDTQYF. Using reference TRBV19 and TRBJ2-3 for the parts outside the CDR3, the full variable domain is DGGITQSPKYLFRKEGQNVTLSCEQNLNHDAMYWYRQDPGQGLRLIYYSQIVNDFQKGDIAEGYSVSREKKESFPLTVTSAQKNPTAFYLCASSIASRETSTDTQYFGPGTRLTVL.